This TCR beta chain was retrieved from a study of blood T cell repertoires in COVID-19. The CDR3 is 15 residues long. Germline V gene lookup returns CDR1 SGHRS and CDR2 YFSETQ. V lost 4 bases, J lost 3 bases, and 4 bases stayed unmatched. Only in-frame clones appear in the TCRdb table, and some are missing; sequencing was by immunoSEQ multiplex PCR. The table has 110,000 or so clones, around 84% seen once. The source material was peripheral blood. The sequence was collected from a woman of 80 years or more with acute or convalescent COVID-19. The chain employs TRBV5-1 and TRBJ2-1; TRBD2 agrees at 10 bases. Here the CDR3 DNA reads TGCGCCAGCAGCCACCCTAGCGGGAGCTACAATGAGCAGTTCTTC. It codes for CASSHPSGSYNEQFF.